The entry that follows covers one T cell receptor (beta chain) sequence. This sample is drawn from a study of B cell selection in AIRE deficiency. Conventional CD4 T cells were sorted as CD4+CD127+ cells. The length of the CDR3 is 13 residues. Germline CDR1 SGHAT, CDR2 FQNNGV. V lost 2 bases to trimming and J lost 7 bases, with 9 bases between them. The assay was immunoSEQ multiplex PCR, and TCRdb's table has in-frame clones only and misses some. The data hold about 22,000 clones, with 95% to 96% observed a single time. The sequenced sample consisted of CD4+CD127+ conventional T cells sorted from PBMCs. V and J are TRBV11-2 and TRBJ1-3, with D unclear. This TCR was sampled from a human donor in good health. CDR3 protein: CASSLYTGNTIYF. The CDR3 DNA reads TGTGCCAGCAGCTTATATACGGGGAACACCATATATTTT.